By its share, the clone carrying this T cell receptor (beta chain) is medium-sized. The antigen is undetermined. The entry originates in a study of T cell repertoires in aging, cancer and after chemotherapy. Overall study: Clear clonal overlap appeared across healthy donor samples taken over several months to years. Study conclusions and caveats: Across the chemotherapy interval, each cancer cohort showed higher median generation probability, suggesting thymic rebound. Loss of evenness, beyond lost richness, contributed to age-related TCR diversity decline in cancer patients.

A mixed TRB-A/B primer pool amplified rearranged TRB by multiplex touch-down PCR. A single record per CDR3 protein comes from TCRdb applying MiXCR to the multiplex PCR reads. This sample has thousands of distinct CDR3 sequences, with roughly a quarter found just once. The template was genomic DNA from peripheral blood, not RNA. CDR3 length: 13 residues. With 1 base removed from V and 3 bases from J, the gap between germline ends came to 7 bases. Germline V gives CDR1 LGHNA, CDR2 YSLEER. The sequence came from a human donor in good health. The rearrangement uses TRBV4-3 and TRBJ2-7, with D unresolved. Sample: blood. DNA of the CDR3: TGCGCCAGCAGCCAAGGCCCCGGCTACGAGCAGTACTTC. It codes for CASSQGPGYEQYF.